This T cell receptor (beta chain) came from a study of blood T cell repertoires in COVID-19. About the research overall: COVID-19 samples, acute and convalescent, were from the United States, Italy and Spain. Sources were T cells, B-cell-depleted T cells, or PBMCs; the material itself was cDNA or gDNA.

This CDR3 has 12 amino acids. Per germline, CDR1 WNHNN and CDR2 SYGVQD (reference sequence). V dropped 1 base and J dropped 7 bases, with 5 bases sitting between them. As originally analysed: By means of reference gene primer amplification, nucleated cell counts were estimated. Assay: immunoSEQ multiplex PCR; the TCRdb copy retains only in-frame clones and omits some. The V and J calls and the clone size are those of that table, but D and trimming were determined from the DNA. Altogether over 200,000 clones are present, around 89% being singletons, with the ten largest covering roughly 4%. Sequenced sample: peripheral blood. V usage is TRBV10-1 and J usage is TRBJ2-1; no firm D call. The source of this sequence is a man in his sixties who had recovered from COVID-19. In DNA, the CDR3 is TGCGCCAGCAGTGAGTTGTATAATGAGCAGTTCTTC. Translating it yields CASSELYNEQFF.